The present TCR beta chain was sequenced within a study of early T cells in non-severe SARS-CoV-2 infection. Looking at the study overall: With bulk RNA from unsorted whole blood as input, sequencing yielded unpaired chains. Study-wide results and caveats: VDJdb matches were skewed toward anti-spike CD8 T cell responses.

This clonotype has only a few counts. Its matching antigen is unknown. Germline V gene data show CDR1 as SEHNR and CDR2 as FQNEAQ (reference sequence). The trim removed 4 bases at V and 0 bases at J, leaving 4 bases unmatched. This CDR3 is built from 16 residues. Researchers tagged individual cDNA molecules with unique molecular identifiers. TCRdb re-called the 5' RACE reads through MiXCR, storing one row per CDR3 protein. The sample holds about 80,000 distinct CDR3 sequences, 9% to 15% seen once. Sequences were derived from whole blood, sampled at baseline. This clonotype was sampled from an adult who was a healthcare worker with PCR-confirmed SARS-CoV-2 infection or an uninfected control (not recorded which). The donor label of this sample is uncertain. The gene calls are TRBV7-9 and TRBJ2-3, with TRBD2 identical over 10 bases. CDR3 sequence (DNA): TGTGCCAGCAGCTACCTAGCGGGGGCTAGCACAGATACGCAGTATTTT. Translating gives CASSYLAGASTDTQYF.